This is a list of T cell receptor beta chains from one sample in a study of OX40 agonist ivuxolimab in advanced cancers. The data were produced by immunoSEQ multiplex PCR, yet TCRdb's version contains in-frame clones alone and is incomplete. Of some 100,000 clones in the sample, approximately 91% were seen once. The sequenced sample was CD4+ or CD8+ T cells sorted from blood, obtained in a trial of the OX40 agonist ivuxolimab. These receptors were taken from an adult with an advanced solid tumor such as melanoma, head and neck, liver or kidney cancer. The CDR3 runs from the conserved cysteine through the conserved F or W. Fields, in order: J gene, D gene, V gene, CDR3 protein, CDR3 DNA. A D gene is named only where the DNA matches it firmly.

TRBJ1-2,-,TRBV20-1,CQNGIGYTF,TGCCAGAACGGGATTGGCTACACCTTC
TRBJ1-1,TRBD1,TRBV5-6,CASSLVRQGRWHTEAFF,TGTGCCAGCAGCTTGGTTAGACAGGGAAGGTGGCACACTGAAGCTTTCTTT
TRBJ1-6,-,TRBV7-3,CASSLAGHNSPLHF,TGTGCCAGCAGCCTTGCCGGTCATAATTCACCCCTCCACTTT
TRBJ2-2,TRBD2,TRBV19,CATAKLAGANTGELFF,TGTGCCACCGCCAAACTAGCGGGGGCGAACACCGGGGAGCTGTTTTTT
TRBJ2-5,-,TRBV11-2,CASSLGLFQETQYF,TGTGCCAGCAGCCTAGGGCTCTTCCAAGAGACCCAGTACTTC
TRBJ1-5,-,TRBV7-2,CASSSQNNQPQHF,TGTGCCAGCAGCTCCCAAAATAATCAGCCCCAGCATTTT
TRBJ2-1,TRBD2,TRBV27,CASSFGRAENEQFF,TGTGCCAGCAGTTTCGGGAGGGCCGAGAATGAGCAGTTCTTC
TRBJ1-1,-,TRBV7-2,CASSFLLGTEAFF,TGTGCCAGCAGCTTCCTGCTCGGGACTGAAGCTTTCTTT
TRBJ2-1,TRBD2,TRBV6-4,CASSYVASGNNEQFF,TGTGCCAGCAGTTACGTGGCTAGCGGGAACAATGAGCAGTTCTTC
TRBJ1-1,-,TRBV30,CAFQGLTMNTEAFF,TGTGCCTTCCAGGGATTAACCATGAACACTGAAGCTTTCTTT
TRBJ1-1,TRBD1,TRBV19,CASSFRDRGPEAFF,TGTGCCAGTAGTTTCCGGGACAGGGGACCTGAAGCTTTCTTT
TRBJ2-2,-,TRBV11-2,CASNPEAGTNTGELFF,TGTGCCAGCAACCCCGAGGCGGGTACGAACACCGGGGAGCTGTTTTTT
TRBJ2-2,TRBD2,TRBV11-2,CASSLDRGGYTGELFF,TGTGCCAGCAGCTTAGATCGGGGAGGGTACACCGGGGAGCTGTTTTTT
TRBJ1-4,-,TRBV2,CASSAGGNEKLFF,TGTGCCAGCAGTGCCGGGGGTAATGAAAAACTGTTTTTT
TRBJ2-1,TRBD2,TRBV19,CASSPSVAGGLYNEQFF,TGTGCCAGTAGTCCTTCAGTCGCGGGAGGGCTCTACAATGAGCAGTTCTTC
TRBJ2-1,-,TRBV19,CASSIDLGGAAQFF,TGTGCCAGTAGTATAGATCTCGGCGGCGCGGCGCAGTTCTTC
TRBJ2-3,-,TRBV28,CASSLVQAGTDTQYF,TGTGCCAGCAGTTTAGTACAGGCGGGCACAGATACGCAGTATTTT
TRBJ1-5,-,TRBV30,CAWSNPGTSNQPQHF,TGTGCCTGGAGTAACCCCGGGACCAGCAATCAGCCCCAGCATTTT
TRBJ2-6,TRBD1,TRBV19,CASSRTGLPSGANVLTF,TGTGCCAGTAGTAGGACAGGGCTTCCCTCTGGGGCCAACGTCCTGACTTTC
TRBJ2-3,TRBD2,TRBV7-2,CASSSPTSGYIQYF,TGTGCCAGCAGCTCGCCGACTAGCGGGTATATCCAGTATTTT
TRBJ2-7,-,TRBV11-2,CASSLDGNFEQYF,TGTGCCAGCAGCTTAGATGGAAACTTTGAGCAGTACTTC
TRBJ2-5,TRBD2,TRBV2,CASSTPAGGETQYF,TGTGCCAGCAGTACCCCTGCGGGAGGAGAGACCCAGTACTTC
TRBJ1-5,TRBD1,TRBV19,CASSGTGGHQPQHF,TGTGCCAGTAGCGGAACAGGGGGGCATCAGCCCCAGCATTTT
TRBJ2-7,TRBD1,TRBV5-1,CASSAGQGAEQYF,TGCGCCAGCAGCGCCGGACAGGGGGCCGAGCAGTACTTC
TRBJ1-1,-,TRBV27,CASSYNGQNTEAFF,TGTGCCAGCAGTTACAATGGGCAAAACACTGAAGCTTTCTTT
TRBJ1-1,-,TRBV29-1,CSVERGRSVMNTEAFF,TGCAGCGTTGAGAGGGGACGGAGCGTTATGAACACTGAAGCTTTCTTT
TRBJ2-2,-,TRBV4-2,CASSQGGTNTGELFF,TGTGCCAGCAGCCAAGGAGGGACAAACACCGGGGAGCTGTTTTTT